Shown below are 17 T cell receptor beta chains from a single sample sequenced in a study of T cell repertoires in cytomegalovirus infection. Each CDR3 protein is one row after TCRdb ran MiXCR on the reads. Here the sample spans roughly 230,000 distinct CDR3 sequences, about 12% being singletons. The sequencing input was PBMCs. All receptors come from a human donor in good health (CMV status not recorded). Some clones in this sample may be carry-over from other donors' samples.

This clonotype has just a few counts. The chain is built from TRBV6-6 and TRBJ2-2; 13 bases map to TRBD2. This CDR3 contains 17 residues. Germline CDR1 and CDR2: MNHNY and SVGAGI (reference sequence). V was clipped by 2 bases and J by 8 bases; unmatched bases: 8. CDR3 DNA sequence: TGTGCCAGCAGTTACCCAGGGACTAGCGGGACCCCGGGGGAGCTGTTTTTT. It specifies CASSYPGTSGTPGELFF.

This chain connects TRBV29-1 to TRBJ2-7, with 7 bases lining up with TRBD1. The CDR3 is 14 residues long. V shed 7 bases and J 0 bases; nucleotides not matched to a gene: 9. Germline V lookup: CDR1 SQVTM, CDR2 ANQGSEA. The CDR3 protein is CSALLTGISYEQYF. In nucleotides, the CDR3 is TGCAGCGCCCTATTGACAGGGATCTCCTACGAGCAGTACTTC.

The table lists this clonotype with many counts. The V gene is TRBV11-3, the J gene TRBJ1-1, with D unclear. The V end was cut by 0 bases, the J end by 0 bases, with 14 bases between. This CDR3 has 17 residues. Germline V gene lookup returns CDR1 SGHNT and CDR2 YENEEA. CDR3 amino acids: CASSLDSVRRLNTEAFF. CDR3 sequence (DNA): TGTGCCAGCAGCTTAGATTCGGTCCGTCGGTTGAACACTGAAGCTTTCTTT.

This clonotype showed up many times. The chain recombines TRBV19 with TRBJ2-6, with D maybe TRBD2 (7 bases). CDR1 is LNHDA and CDR2 is SQIVND in the germline V gene (reference sequence). V lost 7 bases and J 3 bases, leaving 25 bases between the germline ends. The CDR3 has 19 residues. CDR3 loop: CASTTRTGRGRVGANVLTF. The CDR3 DNA reads TGTGCCAGTACCACGCGGACGGGGCGGGGGCGCGTTGGGGCCAACGTCCTGACTTTC.

V and J are TRBV6-2 or TRBV6-3 and TRBJ1-2; D is perhaps TRBD1 (5 bases). Germline V gene lookup returns CDR1 MNHEY and CDR2 SVGEGT. V was trimmed by 7 bases and J by 8 bases, leaving 14 bases between them. The CDR3 is made up of 12 amino acids. For the CDR3, the DNA is TGTGCCAGCAAAAGAACAGGCCACGGCTACACCTTC. Encoded protein: CASKRTGHGYTF.

This clonotype was seen repeatedly, ten times or more. CDR3: CASSLYGTEYGYTF. DNA for the CDR3: TGTGCCAGCAGTTTATATGGGACAGAATATGGCTACACCTTC. The chain employs TRBV28 and TRBJ1-2; the match to TRBD1 covers 7 bases. CDR3 length: 14 residues. CDR1 MDHEN and CDR2 SYDVKM come from the germline V gene. V lost 1 base and J lost 5; bases outside the gene matches: 4.

Only one count was recorded for this clonotype. The chain links TRBV5-5 to TRBJ1-2; D may be TRBD1 (5 bases). Germline V gene data show CDR1 as SGHKS and CDR2 as YYEKEE (reference sequence). CDR3 length: 14 amino acids. With 4 bases removed from V and 6 bases from J, the gap between germline ends came to 16 bases. The CDR3 reads CASSRLPRGDGYTF. As DNA, the CDR3 is TGTGCCAGCAGCCGGCTCCCCCGGGGGGATGGCTACACCTTC.

This clonotype was detected only a few times. This rearrangement joins TRBV7-3 to TRBJ2-1; 7 bases align to TRBD1. Germline loops: CDR1 SGHTA, CDR2 FQGTGA. CDR3 length: 12 amino acids. With 5 bases clipped from V and 15 bases from J, the junction kept 10 bases outside the gene matches. This CDR3 is CASSPLTGTLFF. The CDR3 nucleotides read TGTGCCAGCAGCCCTCTGACAGGGACCCTGTTCTTC.

In this sample, this clonotype turned up many times. The chain uses TRBV7-9 and TRBJ2-7; D may be TRBD2 (5 bases). There are 14 residues in the CDR3. The germline V and J ends were trimmed by 0 bases and 3 bases, with 9 bases remaining between them. Per the germline V gene, CDR1 is SEHNR and CDR2 is FQNEAQ (reference sequence). The CDR3 sequence: CASSLAGDIYEQYF. CDR3 DNA sequence: TGTGCCAGCAGCTTAGCGGGAGACATCTACGAGCAGTACTTC.

This clonotype was seen repeatedly, ten times or more. The chain links TRBV7-2 to TRBJ1-1; D uncertain. Germline assignment: CDR1 SGHTA and CDR2 FQGNSA. V was trimmed by 3 bases and J by 1 base, leaving 6 bases between them. CDR3 length: 13 residues. The CDR3 nucleotides are TGTGCCAGCAGCTTCGCTGAGAACACTGAAGCTTTCTTT. Residues: CASSFAENTEAFF.

This chain joins TRBV6-5 and TRBJ1-6; TRBD1 is a possible D gene (5 bases). Germline V CDR1 and CDR2: MNHEY, SVGAGI. Trimming removed 4 bases from V and 0 bases from J, with 16 bases in between. The CDR3 length is 18 residues. As DNA, the CDR3 is TGTGCCAGCAGTTCCACGGCCTGGGGGAGCTCCTATAATTCACCCCTCCACTTT. It codes for CASSSTAWGSSYNSPLHF.

This clonotype was seen many times. This sequence joins TRBV7-2 and TRBJ1-1; tentatively, D is TRBD1 (5 bases). Germline V gene lookup returns CDR1 SGHTA and CDR2 FQGNSA. The CDR3 loop spans 15 amino acids. The V end lost 5 bases, the J end lost 0 bases, and 13 bases lay between the germline ends. The DNA of the CDR3 is TGTGCCAGCAGCGAACCGGGACGACTGAACACTGAAGCTTTCTTT. It specifies CASSEPGRLNTEAFF.

This clonotype has ten or more counts. V usage is TRBV12-3 or TRBV12-4 and J usage is TRBJ2-7; D unresolved. The CDR3 has 11 amino acids. The germline V and J ends were trimmed by 8 bases and 7 bases, with 12 bases remaining between them. The CDR3 nucleotides read TGTGCCAGCTCAACGGTAGAGGAGCAGTACTTC. It yields the protein CASSTVEEQYF.

Only a few counts were recorded for this clonotype. The genes are TRBV28 and TRBJ2-3; 9 nucleotides line up with TRBD2. CDR1 is MDHEN, CDR2 SYDVKM, per germline. V was pared by 5 bases and J by 1 base, with 7 bases of the junction left unmatched. This CDR3 region has 16 residues. CDR3 region: CASSPSAGGRTDTQYF. The CDR3 nucleotides read TGTGCCAGCAGTCCCTCAGCGGGGGGACGCACAGATACGCAGTATTTT. Looking up the rest from reference TRBV28 and TRBJ2-3 gives the full variable domain: DVKVTQSSRYLVKRTGEKVFLECVQDMDHENMFWYRQDPGLGLRLIYFSYDVKMKEKGDIPEGYSVSREKKERFSLILESASTNQTSMYLCASSPSAGGRTDTQYFGPGTRLTVL.

At least ten counts were recorded for this clonotype. The chain has TRBV7-2 and TRBJ1-1, with D hard to call. V was cut by 1 base and J by 8 bases, with 8 bases left in between. The CDR3 has 12 residues. CDR1 is SGHTA, CDR2 FQGNSA, per germline. The CDR3 bases are TGTGCCAGCAGCTTAGGGTACCAGGAAGCTTTCTTT. It specifies CASSLGYQEAFF.

The table lists this clonotype with many counts. This chain connects TRBV7-3 to TRBJ2-3; D unclear. CDR1 and CDR2 from the germline V gene are SGHTA and FQGTGA. V dropped 2 bases and J dropped 0 bases, with 9 bases sitting between them. CDR3 length: 15 amino acids. CDR3 bases: TGTGCCAGCAGCTTAGCAGCGTTGAGCACAGATACGCAGTATTTT. Residues: CASSLAALSTDTQYF.

This clonotype was observed a handful of times. This rearrangement joins TRBV10-2 to TRBJ1-2; the match to TRBD1 covers 9 bases. The germline V gene encodes CDR1 WSHSY and CDR2 SAAADI. The CDR3 spans 14 residues. V was clipped by 5 bases and J by 6 bases; unmatched bases: 7. CDR3 residues: CASSLIQGAHGYTF. CDR3 nucleotide sequence: TGCGCCAGCAGTCTAATACAGGGGGCACATGGCTACACCTTC.